This T cell receptor (beta chain) was captured in a study of blood T cell repertoires in COVID-19. The wider study: Italy, Spain and the United States were the sources of the convalescent and acute COVID-19 samples.

Unmatched junction bases numbered 8, after V lost 3 bases and J lost 1 base. CDR1 is SGHTA, CDR2 FQGNSA, per germline. The CDR3 loop spans 17 amino acids. Authors' analysis steps: Reference gene primer amplification gave nucleated cell count estimates. The repertoire was sequenced with immunoSEQ multiplex PCR; TCRdb's copy has only in-frame clones and lacks some. Clone size and V and J calls were adopted from that table, with D and trimming inferred from the DNA. The table lists over 120,000 clones, about 87% of them singletons. The chain combines TRBV7-2 with TRBJ2-7; TRBD2 aligns across 11 bases. The TCR sequence derives from a man over 45 who had recovered from COVID-19. Sequenced material: peripheral blood. The CDR3 sequence is CASSLGPSGGPSYEQYF. CDR3 nucleotides: TGTGCCAGCAGCTTGGGCCCTAGCGGGGGGCCATCCTACGAGCAGTACTTC.